The clone carrying this T cell receptor beta chain has only a few counts. As yet, its antigen is unknown. The data belong to a study of a mutant IDH1 vaccine in newly diagnosed glioma. Overall study context: Patients got radiotherapy, temozolomide, or both beforehand, and most got both. Study results and caveats: Vaccine-induced immune responses were detected in approximately 93% of patients.

The time point is: baseline, week 1 (first vaccination visit). Treatment in this sample: pre-vaccination baseline after standard-of-care therapy. Trimming removed 3 bases from V and 4 bases from J; junction bases left unmatched: 1. The germline gives CDR1 SGHAT, CDR2 FQNNGV. The CDR3 has 13 residues. Clones were read by immunoSEQ multiplex PCR, and TCRdb kept only the in-frame ones, dropping some. The sample lists about 51,000 clones, roughly 80% occurring once. Specimen: PBMCs, collected from a glioma patient treated with radiotherapy, temozolomide or both. This clonotype originated in a woman aged 40 to 49 with glioma. The chain uses TRBV11-2 and TRBJ1-1; 8 bases fit TRBD1. The CDR3 is CASSFQGATEAFF. The CDR3 DNA reads TGTGCCAGCAGCTTTCAGGGGGCCACTGAAGCTTTCTTT.